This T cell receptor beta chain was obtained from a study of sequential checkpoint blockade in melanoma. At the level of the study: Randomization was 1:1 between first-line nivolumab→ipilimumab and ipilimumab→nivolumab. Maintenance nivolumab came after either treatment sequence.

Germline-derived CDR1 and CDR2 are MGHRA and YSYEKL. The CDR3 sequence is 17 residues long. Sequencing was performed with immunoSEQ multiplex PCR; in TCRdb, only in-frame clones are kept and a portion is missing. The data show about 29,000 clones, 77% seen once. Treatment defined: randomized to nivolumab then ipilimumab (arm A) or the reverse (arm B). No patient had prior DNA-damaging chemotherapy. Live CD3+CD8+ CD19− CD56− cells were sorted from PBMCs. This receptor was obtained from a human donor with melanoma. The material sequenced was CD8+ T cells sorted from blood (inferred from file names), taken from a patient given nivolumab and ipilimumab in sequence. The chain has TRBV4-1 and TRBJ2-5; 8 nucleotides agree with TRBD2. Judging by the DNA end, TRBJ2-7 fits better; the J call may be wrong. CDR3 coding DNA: TGCGCCAGCAGCCAAGATGCCCGGGGGGGACAAGGCCACGAGCAGTACTTC. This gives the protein CASSQDARGGQGHEQYF.